The 30 T cell receptor beta chains below all came from one sample that was sequenced in a study of shared clonotypes between healthy human individuals. It was CD45RO-negative cells, positively selected for CCR7, that made up naive CD8 cells, with terminally differentiated effector memory CD45RA+ cells excluded. Some clones are missing from TCRdb's copy, which holds only in-frame ones; the method was immunoSEQ multiplex PCR. Found here are about 2.1 million clones, just over 90% of them singletons; the top ten hold around 1.7%. Sequenced material: naive CD8+ T cells from PBMCs. These receptors all come from a man between 18 and 35 years old in good health. Some clones in this sample may be carry-over from other donors' samples.

J is TRBJ1-3 and V is TRBV19; D is ambiguous. Trimming took 6 bases from V and 3 from J, leaving 18 bases between them. The CDR3 totals 16 residues. Germline V gives CDR1 LNHDA, CDR2 SQIVND (reference sequence). Here the CDR3 reads CASSASLEGIGNTIYF. CDR3 in DNA: TGTGCCAGTAGCGCCTCATTAGAGGGTATTGGAAACACCATATATTTT.

This clone was recorded only once. This chain links TRBV6-1 with TRBJ2-7; D possibly corresponds to TRBD1 (5 bases). Looked up from germline, CDR1 is MNHNS and CDR2 is SASEGT. The CDR3 spans 14 residues. The germline V and J ends were trimmed by 3 bases and 2 bases, with 11 bases remaining between them. The CDR3 bases are TGTGCCAGCAGTGAGACGACAGCAACCTACGAGCAGTACTTC. Translating gives CASSETTATYEQYF.

The CDR3 region has the DNA TGTGCCAGCGGTGGGACAGGGCCGGCCGGGGAGCTGTTTTTT. It is translated as CASGGTGPAGELFF. The chain has TRBV27 and TRBJ2-2; 9 nucleotides align to TRBD1. This CDR3 is 14 amino acids long. V shed 8 bases and J 6 bases; nucleotides not matched to a gene: 7. Per germline, CDR1 MNHEY and CDR2 SMNVEV (reference sequence).

This sequence joins TRBV18 and TRBJ2-2; TRBD2 agrees at 10 bases. The junction had 10 bases not matched to a gene; V was cut back by 3 bases and J by 3 bases. The CDR3 runs 18 residues. Looked up from germline, CDR1 is KGHSH and CDR2 is LQKENI. Here the CDR3 DNA reads TGTGCCAGCTCACCGGCGCCATCTAGCGGGAGAGACACCGGGGAGCTGTTTTTT. Residues: CASSPAPSSGRDTGELFF. Full variable domain (remainder filled in from reference TRBV18 and TRBJ2-2): NAGVMQNPRHLVRRRGQEARLRCSPMKGHSHVYWYRQLPEEGLKFMVYLQKENIIDESGMPKERFSAEFPKEGPSILRIQQVVRGDSAAYFCASSPAPSSGRDTGELFFGEGSRLTVL.

This rearrangement joins TRBV5-4 to TRBJ2-3; 9 nucleotides align to TRBD1. The CDR3 is made up of 15 amino acids. Germline CDR1 reads SGHNT; CDR2 reads YYREEE (reference sequence). The ends lost 6 bases at V and 3 bases at J; junction bases unmatched: 8. The CDR3 reads CASNPGTGLTDTQYF. CDR3 coding DNA: TGTGCCAGCAACCCCGGGACAGGGTTAACAGATACGCAGTATTTT.

The chain joins TRBV29-1 to TRBJ2-1, with TRBD2 matching over 13 bases. V trimming: 6 bases; J trimming: 4 bases; junction bases outside the gene matches: 9. Germline CDR1 reads SQVTM; CDR2 reads ANQGSEA. The CDR3 is 16 amino acids. This CDR3 is CSVPLAGGPRYNEQFF. For the CDR3, the DNA is TGCAGCGTGCCACTAGCGGGAGGGCCGCGGTACAATGAGCAGTTCTTC.

The rearrangement links TRBV21-1 to TRBJ1-5; TRBD1 is taken as the D call from the table, unchecked against the DNA. TRBV21-1 is listed as a pseudogene. CDR3 length: 17 amino acids. This chain's CDR3 is CASSNQGQLLSNQPQHF. The CDR3, as DNA: TGTGCCAGCAGCAACCAGGGACAACTCCTAAGCAATCAGCCCCAGCATTTT.

This clone was counted once. The chain uses TRBV9 and TRBJ2-5, with D tentatively TRBD1 or TRBD2 (5 bases each). Trimming left V 3 bases short and J 5 bases short, with 17 bases between. Germline V gene sequence: CDR1 SGDLS, CDR2 YYNGEE. This CDR3 has 15 residues. CDR3 DNA sequence: TGTGCCAGCAGCGCTTCCGGGGCCGGTGGGGAGACCCAGTACTTC. This gives the protein CASSASGAGGETQYF.

This sequence joins TRBV6-5 and TRBJ1-3; 9 bases match TRBD1. The germline CDR1 and CDR2 sequences are MNHEY and SVGAGI. The J segment lost 7 bases and the V segment lost 0 bases, leaving 4 bases of the junction unmatched. This CDR3 spans 15 amino acids. The CDR3 nucleotides read TGTGCCAGCAGTTACTCGAGGACAGGGGCGAACACCATATATTTT. Its protein product is CASSYSRTGANTIYF.

The rearrangement links TRBV11-2 to TRBJ1-1; TRBD1 might be the D (5 bases). V dropped 5 bases and J dropped 4 bases, with 26 bases sitting between them. The CDR3 length is 18 residues. From germline, CDR1 is SGHAT and CDR2 FQNNGV. CDR3 in DNA: TGTGCCAGCAGCCACCGGGGCAGGGCGATCCGGATGGTCACTGAAGCTTTCTTT. Translating it yields CASSHRGRAIRMVTEAFF. Full variable domain (outside the CDR3, taken from reference TRBV11-2 and TRBJ1-1): EAGVAQSPRYKIIEKRQSVAFWCNPISGHATLYWYQQILGQGPKLLIQFQNNGVVDDSQLPKDRFSAERLKGVDSTLKIQPAKLEDSAVYLCASSHRGRAIRMVTEAFFGQGTRLTVV.

The chain is built from TRBV11-2 and TRBJ1-5, with a tentative D call TRBD1 (6 bases). The CDR3 loop spans 16 amino acids. Trimming left V 5 bases short and J 2 bases short, with 16 bases between. CDR1 and CDR2 (germline): SGHAT, FQNNGV. The CDR3 spells CASSPRGGPGNQPQHF. The CDR3 region has the DNA TGTGCCAGCAGCCCGAGAGGGGGGCCGGGCAATCAGCCCCAGCATTTT.

This chain links TRBV30 with TRBJ1-6, with TRBD1 matching over 9 bases. The CDR3 spans 13 residues. Germline-derived CDR1 and CDR2 are GTSNPN and SVGIG (reference sequence). V was pared by 5 bases and J by 11 bases, with 7 bases of the junction left unmatched. DNA for the CDR3: TGTGCCTGGCATGGGACAGGGCCGGCACCCCTCCACTTT. Encoded protein: CAWHGTGPAPLHF.

This clone occurred once. The gene calls are TRBV28 and TRBJ2-7; D is unresolved. CDR1 and CDR2 (germline): MDHEN, SYDVKM. Trimming cost V 2 bases and J 5 bases, with 10 bases left between them. There are 13 residues in the CDR3. This CDR3 is CASSLAVQDEQYF. DNA of the CDR3: TGTGCCAGCAGTTTAGCGGTCCAGGACGAGCAGTACTTC.

Only one count was recorded for this clone. The chain combines TRBV7-9 with TRBJ2-7; D ambiguous. The V gene's germline CDR1 is SEHNR and CDR2 FQNEAQ (reference sequence). The CDR3 has 12 amino acids. The ends were cut back, 4 bases at V and 6 bases at J, with 10 bases in the middle. CDR3 DNA: TGTGCCAGCAGCTCGATAATGATCGAGCAGTACTTC. Its protein is CASSSIMIEQYF.

As concerns this clone: Germline is not matched at one junction end, which may reflect a read error. V usage is TRBV11-2 and J usage is TRBJ2-2; D unclear. Per germline, CDR1 SGHAT and CDR2 FQNNGV. The CDR3 totals 12 residues. The CDR3, as DNA: TGTGCCGGCAGGTGGGGCACCGGGGAGCTGTTTTTT. Residues: CAGRWGTGELFF.

The chain has TRBV28 and TRBJ1-2; D is uncertain. The CDR3 is 15 residues long. Between the trimmed V and J ends, which lost 3 bases and 4 bases, there was a span of 15 bases. Germline V gene sequence: CDR1 MDHEN, CDR2 SYDVKM. The CDR3 DNA reads TGTGCCAGCAGTTTCCCATTAGAGGGAGGCTATGGCTACACCTTC. Amino acid sequence: CASSFPLEGGYGYTF.

The J gene is TRBJ2-1, the V gene TRBV25-1, with 13 bases that match TRBD2. CDR3 size: 17 residues. J was trimmed by 4 bases and V by 4 bases; bases with no gene match: 7. Germline CDR1 and CDR2: MGHDK and SYGVNS. The CDR3 loop reads CASSGGLAGAFYNEQFF. The CDR3 nucleotides are TGTGCCAGCAGTGGCGGACTAGCGGGAGCCTTTTACAATGAGCAGTTCTTC.

The chain has TRBV5-1 and TRBJ2-1, with D perhaps TRBD1 (5 bases). V was cut by 1 base and J by 2 bases, with 10 bases left in between. Germline loops: CDR1 SGHRS, CDR2 YFSETQ. CDR3 length: 15 residues. The CDR3 region is CASSLSRGPYNEQFF. In DNA, the CDR3 is TGCGCCAGCAGCTTGAGTAGGGGCCCCTACAATGAGCAGTTCTTC.

J is TRBJ1-2 and V is TRBV2; no firm D call. This CDR3 contains 12 residues. V shed 6 bases and J shed 3 bases, with 8 bases lying between them. CDR1 and CDR2 from the germline V gene are SNHLY and FYNNEI. The CDR3 reads CASSQEYYGYTF. Written as DNA, the CDR3 is TGTGCCAGCAGCCAGGAATACTATGGCTACACCTTC.

This chain uses TRBV7-9 with TRBJ2-1; no firm D call. The V end lost 5 bases, the J end lost 7 bases, and 12 bases lay between the germline ends. CDR3 length: 13 residues. The germline CDR1 and CDR2 sequences are SEHNR and FQNEAQ (reference sequence). The CDR3 protein is CASSPSAHNEQFF. In DNA form, the CDR3 reads TGTGCCAGCAGCCCGTCAGCGCATAATGAGCAGTTCTTC.

The V and J genes are TRBV4-2 and TRBJ2-7; D is perhaps TRBD1 or TRBD2 (5 bases each). Germline CDR1 LGHNA, CDR2 YNFKEQ. V lost 0 bases, J lost 6 bases, and 9 bases lay in between. The CDR3 is 13 amino acids. CDR3 DNA sequence: TGTGCCAGCAGCCAAGATTGGGGGAGCGAGCAGTACTTC. It is translated as CASSQDWGSEQYF.

The V gene is TRBV30, the J gene TRBJ1-3; weak D call: TRBD1 (5 bases). Trimming left V 0 bases short and J 3 bases short, with 24 bases between. Germline V gene lookup returns CDR1 GTSNPN and CDR2 SVGIG (reference sequence). The CDR3 covers 19 residues. This chain's CDR3 is CAWSVPPGIWGRSGNTIYF. Written as DNA, the CDR3 is TGTGCCTGGAGTGTACCCCCAGGGATCTGGGGGAGAAGTGGAAACACCATATATTTT.

V usage is TRBV28 and J usage is TRBJ2-6, with D perhaps matching TRBD1 or TRBD2 (6 bases each). V gave up 3 bases and J gave up 1 base, with 22 bases separating them. CDR1 and CDR2 (germline): MDHEN, SYDVKM. The CDR3 totals 20 residues. In nucleotides, the CDR3 is TGTGCCAGCAGTTTTCGTCTTGGTCAGGGGCTAGCGTCTGGGGCCAACGTCCTGACTTTC. Amino acids: CASSFRLGQGLASGANVLTF. Using reference TRBV28 and TRBJ2-6 for the parts outside the CDR3, the full variable domain is DVKVTQSSRYLVKRTGEKVFLECVQDMDHENMFWYRQDPGLGLRLIYFSYDVKMKEKGDIPEGYSVSREKKERFSLILESASTNQTSMYLCASSFRLGQGLASGANVLTFGAGSRLTVL.

V gene TRBV9 combines with J gene TRBJ2-1, with 10 bases aligning to TRBD2. V was clipped by 0 bases and J by 9 bases; unmatched bases: 9. This CDR3 is built from 16 residues. Germline CDR1 and CDR2: SGDLS and YYNGEE. CDR3 DNA: TGTGCCAGCAGCGTAGGCCCTGGACTAGCGGTACGTGAGCAGTTCTTC. Its translation: CASSVGPGLAVREQFF.

V is TRBV30 and J is TRBJ2-1; D possibly corresponds to TRBD2 (6 bases). Germline CDR1 and CDR2: GTSNPN and SVGIG (reference sequence). V was cut by 8 bases and J by 4 bases, with 15 bases left in between. The CDR3 runs to 13 residues. CDR3 nucleotides: TGTGCCAGTCTACCGGGAGCATACAATGAGCAGTTCTTC. Amino acids: CASLPGAYNEQFF.

This chain joins TRBV6-4 and TRBJ2-1; 7 positions match TRBD1. CDR1 and CDR2 (germline): MRHNA, SNTAGT. The junction had 4 bases not matched to a gene; V was cut back by 4 bases and J by 7 bases. The length of the CDR3 is 13 residues. The CDR3 spells CASSGQGKNEQFF. The CDR3 DNA is TGTGCCAGCAGTGGACAGGGTAAAAATGAGCAGTTCTTC.

This clone was seen a single time. This chain uses TRBV5-8 with TRBJ2-7; TRBD1 is a possible D gene (6 bases). Germline CDR1 SGHTS, CDR2 YDEGEE. V gave up 5 bases and J gave up 2 bases, with 17 bases separating them. The CDR3 has 15 amino acids. In DNA, the CDR3 is TGTGCCAGCAGATTACCGGGACACCAGACCTACGAGCAGTACTTC. Translating gives CASRLPGHQTYEQYF.

The rearrangement links TRBV14 to TRBJ2-7, with D perhaps matching TRBD2 (6 bases). Trimming took off 1 base at V and 1 base at J, with 17 bases between the two ends. CDR3 length: 17 amino acids. Germline V gives CDR1 SGHDN, CDR2 FVKESK. The CDR3 is CASSQGLYQGGSYEQYF. The CDR3 nucleotides read TGTGCCAGCAGCCAAGGATTGTACCAGGGAGGATCCTACGAGCAGTACTTC.

In its sample, this clone was seen once. The gene calls are TRBV25-1 and TRBJ2-7; D is possibly TRBD2 (6 bases). Trimming stripped 7 bases from V and 7 bases from J, with 11 bases between. Germline assignment: CDR1 MGHDK and CDR2 SYGVNS. The CDR3 spans 11 residues. The CDR3, as DNA: TGTGCCAGCATTAGCGGCGGGGAGCAGTACTTC. Its translation: CASISGGEQYF.

V and J are TRBV7-9 and TRBJ1-1; D is unresolved. Between the trimmed V and J ends, which lost 3 bases and 3 bases, there was a span of 5 bases. Germline assignment: CDR1 SEHNR and CDR2 FQNEAQ (reference sequence). This CDR3 region has 12 residues. The CDR3 loop reads CASSFMDTEAFF. The CDR3 DNA reads as TGTGCCAGCAGCTTTATGGACACTGAAGCTTTCTTT.